The T cell receptor beta chain described here comes from a study of T cells in Graves' hyperthyroidism and ophthalmopathy (dated by TCRdb to between 2018 and 2021). About the investigation overall: Peripheral blood was sampled at the time of initial diagnosis, prior to any treatment. To identify distinguishing TCR V-J signatures, a discovery cohort of around 100 patients was used, comprising under 45 with Graves' ophthalmopathy and around 57 with stable Graves' hyperthyroidism. Whether ophthalmopathy could be predicted prospectively was tested in an independent validation cohort made up of under 20 hyperthyroidism patients plus 17 patients who later progressed to ophthalmopathy. The 75 to 100 discovery patients were randomly divided into training and test sets at a 7:3 ratio. In about six Graves' hyperthyroidism patients, the study also compared T-cell repertoires from thyroid tissue with T-cell repertoires from blood. After blood sampling, hyperthyroidism patients were treated with methimazole at a starting dose of 30 mg daily, and ophthalmopathy patients were treated with high-dose intravenous methylprednisolone. The paper describes TCR Vbeta CDR3 sequencing of roughly 130 peripheral blood samples, made up of roughly 45 ophthalmopathy patients, over 70 hyperthyroidism patients and 17 progressor patients.

To note about this clonotype: Its cognate antigen has yet to be identified. It has no much larger one-base neighbor in the sample; base qualities were not kept.

In the ophthalmopathy patients, disease was moderately to severely active, with a Clinical Activity Score of 3 or more, a NOSPECS grade of 4 or more, and a duration of less than 3 months. The study excluded patients with uncontrolled infections, other autoimmune diseases, pregnancy or lactation. Diagnoses were based on clinical symptoms, serum thyroxine and TRAb, thyroid ultrasound and orbital computed tomography. Ficoll-Paque density gradient centrifugation was used to isolate PBMCs from about 9.4 ml of fresh peripheral blood. Total RNA was extracted using Trizol reagent, and RNA quality was assessed on an Agilent 2100 Bioanalyzer. Beyond this particular receptor, the publication reports: A 13 V-J signature model separated ophthalmopathy from stable hyperthyroidism, with roughly 88% sensitivity and about 81% specificity in cross-validation and 80%/75% in testing. Most expanded thyroid clonotypes (frequency above 0.001) were also detected in blood, a finding suggesting that blood repertoires may reflect thyroid immune responses. In validation, progression to ophthalmopathy was predicted by the model with 70% to 71% sensitivity and 72.22% specificity, a median of approximately 7.1 months before onset. Sample size was not statistically predetermined, and investigators were not blinded to group allocation.

CDR1 and CDR2, per the germline V gene (reference sequence), are DFQATT and SNEGSKA. The CDR3 holds 18 amino acids from the cysteine to the phenylalanine. Only the CDR3 portion is preserved as DNA: 54 bases, with reading frame beginning at the first base. V is cut back by 1 base and J by 0 bases, with 10 bases in the junction unmatched. Amplification of TCR beta CDR3 regions was carried out from RNA transcripts. For the first round of RT-PCR on the TCR CDR3, the HTBI primer set was used together with the Qiagen OneStep RT-PCR kit. Libraries were constructed in a second round of multiplex PCR, after which size selection and purification were carried out. The libraries were sequenced on an Illumina HiSeq2000 using paired-end 100 bp reads. The original pipeline was this. Raw data were processed with SOAPnuke, discarding reads with adapters, uncalled bases, mean Phred below 15, or no exact constant-primer or identifier match. COPE v1.2.5 was used to merge high-quality paired reads, and clonotypes were defined as unique nucleotide sequences. MiTCR v1.1 was used to align the clonotypes against IMGT TRBV, TRBD and TRBJ reference segments. Analysis was restricted to V-J combinations with a frequency above 0.0001, which covered just over 98% of repertoires. The TCS score was defined as the ratio of F50 (clonal expansion) to E x V (chaos), calculated using BLOSUM62-based TCRdist between CDR3 peptides within each V-J. Welch's t-statistics and random forest reduced roughly 500 V-J features to about 12, which were used in a naive Bayes classifier (R e1071). TCRdb took the public reads, trimmed them with fastp at Q25, ran MiXCR for clone calling and kept in-frame beta chains. Every entry covers one CDR3 protein and lists the most common genes and DNA from its rows. For this entry, the V and J calls and clone size follow TCRdb and not the study's own pipeline. This sample comprises some 270,000 distinct CDR3 sequences, approximately 24% of them detected only once. The top ten clones comprise roughly a third of the sample.

The sequence was collected from a woman aged 40 to 50 with Graves' ophthalmopathy. Sequencing was done on a sample of blood. The rearranged segments are TRBV20-1 and TRBJ1-1, and TRBD1 aligns with 11 junction nucleotides. At the DNA level, the sequence is TGCAGTGCTAGAGTCGGGACAGGGGGGTTCCTTATGAACACTGAAGCTTTCTTT. Translated, this is CSARVGTGGFLMNTEAFF.